A selection of T cell receptor beta chains follows, all from one sample in a study of CD8 T cells in ankylosing spondylitis. TCRdb used MiXCR to reprocess the 5' RACE reads, holding one entry per CDR3 protein. The sample carries around 120,000 distinct CDR3 sequences, 24% recorded once. The sample consisted of synovial fluid, either unsorted or a sorted T cell fraction (not recorded which). The receptor set was obtained from a male donor with ankylosing spondylitis. Each CDR3 is given with its conserved first and last residue. D genes are given only for firm matches. Clone size appears in some rows only: once, few, many, or a class for an expanded clone.

clone size,D gene,J gene,V gene,CDR3 protein,CDR3 DNA
-,TRBD1,TRBJ1-6,TRBV11-1,CASSHKGGRGIVTSPLHF,TGTGCCAGCAGCCACAAGGGTGGCAGGGGGATTGTAACGTCACCCCTCCACTTT
-,TRBD2,TRBJ2-2,TRBV20-1,CSASGLAGPNTGELFF,TGCAGTGCTAGCGGACTAGCCGGACCCAACACCGGGGAGCTGTTTTTT
many,-,TRBJ2-7,TRBV20-1,CSARDLRGTYEQYF,TGCAGTGCTAGAGATCTAAGAGGGACCTACGAGCAGTACTTC
-,TRBD2,TRBJ2-5,TRBV18,CASSHGGVGGEGTQYF,TGTGCCAGCTCGCACGGAGGAGTTGGAGGGGAGGGGACCCAGTACTTC
few,-,TRBJ2-7,TRBV20-1,CSARAPTDYEQYF,TGCAGTGCTAGGGCACCAACAGACTACGAGCAGTACTTC
-,-,TRBJ2-1,TRBV7-2,CASSIISEASYNEQFF,TGTGCCAGCAGCATCATATCGGAAGCCTCCTACAATGAGCAGTTCTTC
few,-,TRBJ2-3,TRBV15,CATSSPRGDTQYF,TGTGCCACCAGCAGTCCTCGAGGGGATACGCAGTATTTT
-,TRBD1,TRBJ1-1,TRBV28,CASSLPQGRHEAFF,TGTGCCAGCAGTTTACCACAGGGGAGGCATGAAGCTTTCTTT
few,-,TRBJ2-5,TRBV7-9,CASSLPEGETQYF,TGTGCCAGCAGCTTACCTGAGGGGGAGACCCAGTACTTC
few,TRBD1,TRBJ1-2,TRBV6-1,CASSERRTGVDGYTF,TGTGCCAGCAGTGAAAGAAGGACAGGGGTAGATGGCTACACCTTC
many,-,TRBJ2-3,TRBV18,CASSPLRGDTQYF,TGTGCCAGCTCACCTCTTAGGGGAGATACGCAGTATTTT
-,TRBD2,TRBJ2-5,TRBV20-1,CSAPRLAGLQETQYF,TGCAGTGCTCCCCGACTAGCGGGTCTTCAAGAGACCCAGTACTTC
many,TRBD2,TRBJ2-1,TRBV5-1,CASSFGTSGSYNEQFF,TGCGCCAGCAGCTTCGGGACTAGCGGGAGTTACAATGAGCAGTTCTTC
many,-,TRBJ2-3,TRBV5-1,CASSFSESTDTQYF,TGCGCCAGCAGCTTTAGCGAGAGCACAGATACGCAGTATTTT
many,-,TRBJ1-1,TRBV7-2,CASSFLWDTEAFF,TGTGCCAGCAGCTTCCTCTGGGACACTGAAGCTTTCTTT
-,-,TRBJ2-5,TRBV7-9,CASSLRQTQYF,TGTGCCAGCAGCTTACGCCAGACCCAGTACTTC
-,-,TRBJ1-2,TRBV12-3/TRBV12-4,CASSLSYGYTF,TGTGCCAGCAGTTTGTCCTATGGCTACACCTTC
-,-,TRBJ1-2,TRBV11-2,CASSSQPNYGYTF,TGTGCCAGCAGCTCCCAACCTAACTATGGCTACACCTTC
-,TRBD1,TRBJ2-1,TRBV6-1,CASSRDRDDNEQFF,TGTGCCAGCAGTCGGGACAGGGATGACAATGAGCAGTTCTTC
few,-,TRBJ1-2,TRBV7-2,CASSPESGGWGGYTF,TGTGCCAGCAGCCCAGAGTCGGGGGGCTGGGGTGGCTACACCTTC
-,TRBD1,TRBJ2-1,TRBV7-6,CASSLDRGLEIF,TGTGCCAGCAGCTTAGACAGGGGGCTCGAGATCTTC
-,TRBD1,TRBJ1-5,TRBV2,CASSTGGSQPQHF,TGTGCCAGCAGTACAGGGGGCAGTCAGCCCCAGCATTTT
-,-,TRBJ1-1,TRBV6-1,CASTGQPGTEAFF,TGTGCCAGCACCGGACAGCCGGGGACTGAAGCTTTCTTT